The 26 T cell receptor beta chains in this list originate from one sample, sequenced in a study of blood T cell repertoires in COVID-19. Clones were sequenced by immunoSEQ multiplex PCR, and TCRdb holds only the in-frame ones, with some missing. The table has roughly 250,000 clones, just over 90% seen once; the top ten hold 1.9%. Sequencing was carried out using PBMCs or T cells enriched from blood (not recorded which). The origin of the receptors is a woman aged 18-30 years who had recovered from COVID-19.

The chain joins TRBV14 to TRBJ1-2; D gene ambiguous. Per the germline V gene, CDR1 is SGHDN and CDR2 is FVKESK. V lost 0 bases and J lost 4, with 9 bases in between. The CDR3 spans 14 residues. CDR3 region: CASSQDLGVYGYTF. CDR3 nucleotides: TGTGCCAGCAGCCAAGATCTCGGGGTCTATGGCTACACCTTC.

The V gene is TRBV9, the J gene TRBJ1-2; a weak D match, TRBD1 (6 bases). The germline gives CDR1 SGDLS, CDR2 YYNGEE. The CDR3 is made up of 14 amino acids. The ends were cut back, 2 bases at V and 8 bases at J, with 16 bases in the middle. The DNA of the CDR3 is TGTGCCAGCAGCGTGGGGTACAGGGTTGACGGCTACACCTTC. Amino acid sequence: CASSVGYRVDGYTF. Full variable domain (missing parts from reference TRBV9 and TRBJ1-2): DSGVTQTPKHLITATGQRVTLRCSPRSGDLSVYWYQQSLDQGLQFLIQYYNGEERAKGNILERFSAQQFPDLHSELNLSSLELGDSALYFCASSVGYRVDGYTFGSGTRLTVV.

The chain is built from TRBV24-1 and TRBJ2-1; 8 bases match TRBD2. This CDR3 contains 16 residues. The germline gives CDR1 KGHDR, CDR2 SFDVKD. V trimming: 4 bases; J trimming: 0 bases; junction bases outside the gene matches: 4. DNA of the CDR3: TGTGCCACCAGTGAAACTAGCGGTACCTCCTACAATGAGCAGTTCTTC. Translated, it gives CATSETSGTSYNEQFF.

The genes are TRBV29-1 and TRBJ1-3, with 7 bases aligning to TRBD1. J was trimmed by 1 base and V by 7 bases; bases with no gene match: 1. Germline V gives CDR1 SQVTM, CDR2 ANQGSEA. The CDR3 contains 12 residues. In DNA form, the CDR3 reads TGCAGCGCGACAGGGTCTGGAAACACCATATATTTT. Residues: CSATGSGNTIYF.

To note about this clone: At one of its ends the junction is not consistent with the germline gene, which may arise from a read error. This rearrangement joins TRBV7-7 to TRBJ2-7; TRBD1 agrees at 9 bases. This CDR3 has 15 residues. Per germline, CDR1 SSHAT and CDR2 FNYEAQ (reference sequence). Here the CDR3 reads CASSLGPGQGYEQYF. The CDR3 DNA reads TGTGCTAGCAGCTTAGGGCCGGGACAGGGCTACGAGCAGTACTTC.

J is TRBJ1-4 and V is TRBV10-3; tentative D call: TRBD1 (6 bases). Trimming left V 4 bases short and J 7 bases short, with 25 bases between. The CDR3 has 18 amino acids. Germline values: CDR1 ENHRY, CDR2 SYGVKD. The CDR3: CAISGSISLQGSGEKLFF. For the CDR3, the DNA is TGTGCCATCAGTGGGTCGATTTCGTTACAGGGTTCAGGTGAAAAACTGTTTTTT.

This chain uses TRBV5-1 with TRBJ1-1; D is perhaps TRBD1 (6 bases). V was pared by 1 base and J by 0 bases, with 13 bases between. The germline gives CDR1 SGHRS, CDR2 YFSETQ. CDR3 length equals 16 residues. CDR3 DNA: TGCGCCAGCAGCTTGCCCCAACAGGGCATGAACACTGAAGCTTTCTTT. Translated: CASSLPQQGMNTEAFF.

This chain connects TRBV4-3 to TRBJ2-5, with D possibly matching TRBD2 (7 bases). Germline V lookup: CDR1 LGHNA, CDR2 YSLEER. The CDR3 length is 14 residues. Trimming pared 1 base from V and 4 bases from J, leaving 10 bases between. CDR3: CASSQAGGGETQYF. In DNA form, the CDR3 reads TGCGCCAGCAGCCAAGCGGGGGGCGGAGAGACCCAGTACTTC.

This chain joins TRBV7-3 and TRBJ2-2; D perhaps matches TRBD1 (6 bases). The CDR3 has 16 residues. V was trimmed by 2 bases and J by 1 base, leaving 11 bases between them. Germline-derived CDR1 and CDR2 are SGHTA and FQGTGA. CDR3: CASSLVGTMNTGELFF. DNA for the CDR3: TGTGCCAGCAGCTTAGTTGGGACAATGAACACCGGGGAGCTGTTTTTT.

The V gene is TRBV5-5, the J gene TRBJ2-3; 7 nucleotides line up with TRBD2. The V segment lost 2 bases and the J segment 3 bases; nucleotides outside the gene matches: 15. CDR1 and CDR2 (germline): SGHKS, YYEKEE (reference sequence). This CDR3 has 18 residues. CDR3 bases: TGTGCCAGCAGCTTCTGGCCTAGCGGATTGGTGGGGACAGATACGCAGTATTTT. Translated, it gives CASSFWPSGLVGTDTQYF.

This clone was picked up a small number of times. This chain joins TRBV7-8 and TRBJ1-6, with D tentatively TRBD1 (5 bases). Germline lookup yields CDR1 SGHVS and CDR2 FQNEAQ. The germline V and J ends were trimmed by 5 bases and 10 bases, with 21 bases remaining between them. The CDR3 consists of 16 residues. CDR3 sequence reads: CASSPRTARGLSPLHF. The CDR3 bases are TGTGCCAGCAGCCCTAGGACGGCTAGGGGTCTATCACCCCTCCACTTT.

The count of this clone is one. The V gene is TRBV7-2, the J gene TRBJ2-7; no firm D call. CDR3 length equals 11 residues. The V end lost 5 bases, the J end lost 3 bases, and 5 bases lay between the germline ends. Germline V gives CDR1 SGHTA, CDR2 FQGNSA. CDR3: CASSNSYEQYF. CDR3 in DNA: TGTGCCAGCAGCAATAGCTACGAGCAGTACTTC. Full variable domain (remainder filled in from reference TRBV7-2 and TRBJ2-7): GAGVSQSPSNKVTEKGKDVELRCDPISGHTALYWYRQSLGQGLEFLIYFQGNSAPDKSGLPSDRFSAERTGGSVSTLTIQRTQQEDSAVYLCASSNSYEQYFGPGTRLTVT.

The CDR3 protein is CASTPIGGVRNTEAFF. The CDR3 bases are TGTGCCAGCACCCCTATCGGGGGGGTGAGGAACACTGAAGCTTTCTTT. This sequence joins TRBV7-2 and TRBJ1-1; D might be TRBD1 (5 bases). The CDR3 covers 16 residues. Trimming stripped 7 bases from V and 1 base from J, with 19 bases between. In germline, CDR1 is SGHTA, CDR2 FQGNSA.

As regards this clone: The sample holds other DNA sequences that translate to the same CDR3. The J gene is TRBJ1-1, the V gene TRBV11-3; D unresolved. The CDR3 spans 12 residues. The germline V gene encodes CDR1 SGHNT and CDR2 YENEEA. The V gene lost 6 bases and the J gene lost 1 base, with 6 bases spanning the gap. In nucleotides, the CDR3 is TGTGCCAGCAGTCTCAGGAACACTGAAGCTTTCTTT. Translation gives CASSLRNTEAFF.

The count of this clone is one. V gene TRBV19 combines with J gene TRBJ1-3; no reliable D call. This CDR3 spans 15 amino acids. The germline V gene has CDR1 LNHDA and CDR2 SQIVND (reference sequence). V gave up 3 bases and J gave up 4 bases, with 13 bases separating them. CDR3 coding DNA: TGTGCCAGTAGTATCTACGGTTCACCAGGAAACACCATATATTTT. As protein: CASSIYGSPGNTIYF. The full variable domain, in which reference TRBV19 and TRBJ1-3 provide the parts outside the CDR3, is DGGITQSPKYLFRKEGQNVTLSCEQNLNHDAMYWYRQDPGQGLRLIYYSQIVNDFQKGDIAEGYSVSREKKESFPLTVTSAQKNPTAFYLCASSIYGSPGNTIYFGEGSWLTVV.

The chain has TRBV19 and TRBJ1-1; TRBD1 might be the D (5 bases). In germline, CDR1 is LNHDA, CDR2 SQIVND (reference sequence). The V end lost 6 bases, the J end lost 5 bases, and 16 bases lay between the germline ends. This CDR3 has 14 residues. In nucleotides, the CDR3 is TGTGCCAGTAGCTCCGGTCCAGGGTATACTGAAGCTTTCTTT. Its protein product is CASSSGPGYTEAFF.

This chain connects TRBV18 to TRBJ1-1; no firm D call. Trimming removed 3 bases at V and 1 base at J, with 9 bases between. Germline-derived CDR1 and CDR2 are KGHSH and LQKENI. The CDR3 covers 14 residues. The CDR3 sequence is CASSPGGRNTEAFF. The CDR3 nucleotides are TGTGCCAGCTCACCGGGAGGGAGGAACACTGAAGCTTTCTTT.

The V gene is TRBV18, the J gene TRBJ1-2, with 9 bases lining up with TRBD1. CDR3 length: 15 residues. Trimming cost V 6 bases and J 4 bases; bases outside gene matches: 9. Germline CDR1 reads KGHSH; CDR2 reads LQKENI. This CDR3 reads CASSRAGTGTYGYTF. DNA of the CDR3: TGTGCCAGCTCGCGGGCCGGGACAGGGACCTATGGCTACACCTTC.

J is TRBJ1-2 and V is TRBV14; unclear D gene. V lost 0 bases to trimming and J lost 3 bases, with 5 bases between them. Germline V gives CDR1 SGHDN, CDR2 FVKESK. CDR3 length: 13 amino acids. CDR3 sequence: CASSQDVYYGYTF. DNA of the CDR3: TGTGCCAGCAGCCAAGACGTTTACTATGGCTACACCTTC.

This clone was detected once. The chain uses TRBV28 and TRBJ2-6; TRBD1 matches 8 bases. There are 15 residues in the CDR3. Germline V gene data show CDR1 as MDHEN and CDR2 as SYDVKM. J was trimmed by 3 bases and V by 5 bases; bases with no gene match: 3. In nucleotides, the CDR3 is TGTGCCAGCAGTGACAGGGGAGGTGGGGCCAACGTCCTGACTTTC. Its protein is CASSDRGGGANVLTF.

The gene calls are TRBV5-8 and TRBJ2-1; 10 nucleotides line up with TRBD2. Germline V gene sequence: CDR1 SGHTS, CDR2 YDEGEE. The CDR3 covers 11 residues. The V gene end was trimmed by 5 bases and the J gene end by 14 bases; junction bases not matched to a gene: 4. Here the CDR3 DNA reads TGTGCCAGCAGGGTAGCGGGGGGAGAGTTCTTC. Translating it yields CASRVAGGEFF.

This chain joins TRBV15 and TRBJ1-4; weak D call: TRBD1 (5 bases). Trimming shortened V by 0 bases and J by 3 bases, and 11 bases separated the two germline ends. The germline V gene encodes CDR1 LNHNV and CDR2 YYDKDF (reference sequence). CDR3 length: 16 amino acids. The CDR3 region has the DNA TGTGCCACCAGCAGAGATCGCCAGGGCCCTAATGAAAAACTGTTTTTT. Translating it yields CATSRDRQGPNEKLFF.

The chain carries TRBV4-3 and TRBJ2-1; maybe TRBD2 (6 bases). The V gene lost 1 base and the J gene lost 2 bases, with 12 bases spanning the gap. CDR3 length: 16 residues. Germline CDR1 is LGHNA and CDR2 is YSLEER. The CDR3 DNA reads TGCGCCAGCAGCCAAGGCGGGGACCCAACCTACAATGAGCAGTTCTTC. This codes for CASSQGGDPTYNEQFF.

The chain has TRBV10-3 and TRBJ1-2, with 7 bases matching TRBD1. The CDR3 runs to 13 residues. The V gene's germline CDR1 is ENHRY and CDR2 SYGVKD. V lost 5 bases, J lost 7 bases, and 7 bases stayed unmatched. CDR3 coding DNA: TGTGCCATCAGTTATGGGACAGCGGGTGGCTACACCTTC. Translated, it gives CAISYGTAGGYTF.

The chain is built from TRBV15 and TRBJ1-1, with TRBD1 as a possible D gene (5 bases). Trimming left V 0 bases short and J 3 bases short, with 11 bases between. The CDR3 is 15 amino acids. The germline CDR1 and CDR2 sequences are LNHNV and YYDKDF (reference sequence). The CDR3 sequence: CATSREGLVDTEAFF. CDR3 bases: TGTGCCACCAGCAGAGAGGGGCTCGTGGACACTGAAGCTTTCTTT.

The chain carries TRBV28 and TRBJ2-7; 8 bases line up with TRBD1. The CDR3 has 14 residues. From germline, CDR1 is MDHEN and CDR2 SYDVKM. Losses at the gene ends were 5 bases for V and 5 bases for J; bases not matched to a gene: 8. Here the CDR3 DNA reads TGTGCCAGCAGTCCCTCGGACAGGGTCGACGAGCAGTACTTC. Its protein is CASSPSDRVDEQYF.